What follows are 9 T cell receptor beta chains derived from one specimen sequenced in a study of T cell changes during pregnancy in multiple sclerosis. Profiled with immunoSEQ multiplex PCR; TCRdb holds only in-frame clones, not every one. The table lists more than 85,000 clones, over 85% of them singletons. The source material was peripheral blood, sampled in the third trimester of pregnancy. The source is a female donor in good health, enrolled as a control in a pregnancy study.

The gene calls are TRBV27 and TRBJ2-2; 7 positions agree with TRBD2. CDR3 length equals 16 residues. Germline V gene sequence: CDR1 MNHEY, CDR2 SMNVEV (reference sequence). V shed 0 bases, J shed 3 bases, and the junction held 4 bases outside the gene matches. The CDR3: CASSLSQLAYTGELFF. The CDR3 nucleotides read TGTGCCAGCAGTTTATCGCAACTAGCGTACACCGGGGAGCTGTTTTTT.

This chain joins TRBV30 and TRBJ2-1; D unclear. The V end was cut by 3 bases, the J end by 3 bases, with 9 bases between. This CDR3 has 13 amino acids. The germline gives CDR1 GTSNPN, CDR2 SVGIG (reference sequence). CDR3 amino acids: CAWRAVGYNEQFF. The CDR3 DNA sequence: TGTGCCTGGAGGGCGGTAGGCTACAATGAGCAGTTCTTC. Complete variable domain (other parts from reference TRBV30 and TRBJ2-1): SQTIHQWPATLVQPVGSPLSLECTVEGTSNPNLYWYRQAAGRGLQLLFYSVGIGQISSEVPQNLSASRPQDRQFILSSKKLLLSDSGFYLCAWRAVGYNEQFFGPGTRLTVL.

The chain carries TRBV29-1 and TRBJ2-3, with D perhaps TRBD1 (6 bases). Germline V gene sequence: CDR1 SQVTM, CDR2 ANQGSEA. This CDR3 is 14 amino acids long. V was shortened by 6 bases and J by 2 bases, with 15 bases between the two germline ends. The CDR3 DNA reads as TGCAGCGTAGGTCGGGACACTCCCACAGATACGCAGTATTTT. This encodes CSVGRDTPTDTQYF.

The J gene is TRBJ2-1, the V gene TRBV27; the match to TRBD2 covers 10 bases. The CDR3 spans 15 residues. V lost 5 bases and J lost 9; bases outside the gene matches: 10. The germline CDR1 and CDR2 sequences are MNHEY and SMNVEV (reference sequence). CDR3 DNA: TGTGCCAGCAGTCCTCTTCTAGCGGGAGACCGTGAGCAGTTCTTC. Amino acid sequence: CASSPLLAGDREQFF.

V gene TRBV30 combines with J gene TRBJ2-3; 8 nucleotides align to TRBD2. Germline assignment: CDR1 GTSNPN and CDR2 SVGIG (reference sequence). The CDR3 has 18 residues. With V trimmed by 5 bases and J by 1 base, 17 bases remained unmatched. The CDR3 loop is CAWGGRRVTSGRTDTQYF. The CDR3 DNA reads as TGTGCCTGGGGAGGTCGGAGGGTAACTAGCGGCCGCACAGATACGCAGTATTTT.

This rearrangement joins TRBV10-3 to TRBJ2-3, with a possible D match to TRBD2 (7 bases). The germline V gene encodes CDR1 ENHRY and CDR2 SYGVKD. V gave up 4 bases and J gave up 0 bases, with 11 bases separating them. This CDR3 is 15 amino acids long. CDR3 in DNA: TGTGCCATCAGTGGGGGCGGGGGCAGCACAGATACGCAGTATTTT. Translation gives CAISGGGGSTDTQYF.

The rearrangement links TRBV9 to TRBJ2-1; 13 bases are a match to TRBD2. The V segment lost 4 bases and the J segment 6 bases; nucleotides outside the gene matches: 7. This CDR3 has 16 amino acids. CDR1 and CDR2 (germline): SGDLS, YYNGEE. The DNA for the CDR3 is TGTGCCAGCAGCCCTTTCGGACTAGCGGGAGCCAATGAGCAGTTCTTC. This encodes CASSPFGLAGANEQFF.

The chain has TRBV6-1 and TRBJ2-7; 7 bases fit TRBD2. CDR1 MNHNS and CDR2 SASEGT come from the germline V gene. This CDR3 comprises 16 residues. J lost 3 bases, V lost 0 bases, and 8 bases had no gene match. The CDR3 coding sequence is TGTGCCAGCAGTGAAGCGGGGGGGGTAATGAACTACGAGCAGTACTTC. It specifies CASSEAGGVMNYEQYF.

The chain carries TRBV5-1 and TRBJ1-1; no firm D call. V gave up 0 bases and J gave up 7 bases, with 13 bases separating them. There are 14 residues in the CDR3. Germline lookup yields CDR1 SGHRS and CDR2 YFSETQ. The CDR3 bases are TGCGCCAGCAGCTTGGCCGGGGATCAAGGTGAAGCTTTCTTT. It codes for CASSLAGDQGEAFF.